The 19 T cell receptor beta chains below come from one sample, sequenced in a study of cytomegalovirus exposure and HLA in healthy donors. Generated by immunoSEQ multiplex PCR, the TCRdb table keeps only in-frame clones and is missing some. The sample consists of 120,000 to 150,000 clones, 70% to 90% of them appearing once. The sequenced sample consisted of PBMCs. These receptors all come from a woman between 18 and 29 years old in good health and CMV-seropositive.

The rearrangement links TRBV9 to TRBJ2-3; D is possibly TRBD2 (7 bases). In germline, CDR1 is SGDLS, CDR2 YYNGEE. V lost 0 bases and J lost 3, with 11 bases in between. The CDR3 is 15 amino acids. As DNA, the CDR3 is TGTGCCAGCAGCGTAGTCGGGGGGCTTACAGATACGCAGTATTTT. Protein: CASSVVGGLTDTQYF.

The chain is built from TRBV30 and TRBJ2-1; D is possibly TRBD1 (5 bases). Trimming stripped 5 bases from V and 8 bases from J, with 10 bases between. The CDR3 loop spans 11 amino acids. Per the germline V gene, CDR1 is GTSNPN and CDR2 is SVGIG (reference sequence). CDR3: CAWGRVDEQFF. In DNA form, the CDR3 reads TGTGCCTGGGGCAGGGTCGATGAGCAGTTCTTC.

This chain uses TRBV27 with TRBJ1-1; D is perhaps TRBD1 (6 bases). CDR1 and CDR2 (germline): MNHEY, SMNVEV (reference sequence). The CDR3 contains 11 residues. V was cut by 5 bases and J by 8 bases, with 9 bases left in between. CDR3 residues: CASSHREEAFF. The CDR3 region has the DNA TGTGCCAGCAGTCACAGGGAAGAAGCTTTCTTT.

CDR3 bases: TGCGCCAGCAGCCCTCCCTCCGGGGAGCTGTTTTTT. Its protein is CASSPPSGELFF. This rearrangement joins TRBV4-1 to TRBJ2-2; unclear D gene. CDR1 is MGHRA and CDR2 is YSYEKL in the germline V gene. Trimming left V 4 bases short and J 6 bases short, with 6 bases between. The CDR3 totals 12 residues.

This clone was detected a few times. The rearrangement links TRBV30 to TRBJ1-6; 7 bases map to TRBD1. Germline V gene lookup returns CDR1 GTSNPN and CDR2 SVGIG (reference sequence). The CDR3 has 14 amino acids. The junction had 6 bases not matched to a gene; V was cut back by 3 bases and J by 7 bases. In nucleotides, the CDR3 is TGTGCCTGGAGCTCCGGCAGGGGGAATTCACCCCTCCACTTT. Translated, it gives CAWSSGRGNSPLHF.

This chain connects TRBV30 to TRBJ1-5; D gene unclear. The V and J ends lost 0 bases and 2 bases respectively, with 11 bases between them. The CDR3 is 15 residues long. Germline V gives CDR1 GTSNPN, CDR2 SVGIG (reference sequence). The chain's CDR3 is CAWSVSGMGNQPQHF. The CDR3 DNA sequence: TGTGCCTGGAGTGTTTCCGGGATGGGCAATCAGCCCCAGCATTTT.

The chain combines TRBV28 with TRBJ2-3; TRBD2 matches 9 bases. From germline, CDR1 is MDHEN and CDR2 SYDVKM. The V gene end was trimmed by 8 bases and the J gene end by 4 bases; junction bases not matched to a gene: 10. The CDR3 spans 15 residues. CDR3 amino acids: CASLRPSGAADTQYF. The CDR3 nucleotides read TGTGCCAGCCTTCGGCCTAGCGGGGCTGCAGATACGCAGTATTTT.

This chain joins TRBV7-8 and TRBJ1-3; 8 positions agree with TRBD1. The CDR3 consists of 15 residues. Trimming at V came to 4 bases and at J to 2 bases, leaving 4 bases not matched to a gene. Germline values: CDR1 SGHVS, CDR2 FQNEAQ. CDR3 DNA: TGTGCCAGCAGCTCCGACAGGGGAACTGGAAACACCATATATTTT. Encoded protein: CASSSDRGTGNTIYF.

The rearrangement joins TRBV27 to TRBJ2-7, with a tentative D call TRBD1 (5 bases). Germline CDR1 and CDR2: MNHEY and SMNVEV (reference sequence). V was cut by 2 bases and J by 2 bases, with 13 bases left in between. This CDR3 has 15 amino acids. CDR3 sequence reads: CASSLGAGRTYEQYF. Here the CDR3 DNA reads TGTGCCAGCAGTTTAGGGGCAGGAAGAACCTACGAGCAGTACTTC.

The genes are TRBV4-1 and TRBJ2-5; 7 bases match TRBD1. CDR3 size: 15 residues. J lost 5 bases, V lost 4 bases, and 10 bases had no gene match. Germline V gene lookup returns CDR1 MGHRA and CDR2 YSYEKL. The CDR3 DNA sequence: TGCGCCAGCAGCCCAGGGGGTCTGGGACGGGAGACCCAGTACTTC. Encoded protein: CASSPGGLGRETQYF.

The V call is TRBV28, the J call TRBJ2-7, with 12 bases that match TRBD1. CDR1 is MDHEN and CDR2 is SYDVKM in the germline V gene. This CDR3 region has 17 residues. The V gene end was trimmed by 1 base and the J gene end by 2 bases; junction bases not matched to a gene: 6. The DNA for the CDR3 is TGTGCCAGCAGTTTATCGGGGGGACAGGGGGCTACCTACGAGCAGTACTTC. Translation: CASSLSGGQGATYEQYF.

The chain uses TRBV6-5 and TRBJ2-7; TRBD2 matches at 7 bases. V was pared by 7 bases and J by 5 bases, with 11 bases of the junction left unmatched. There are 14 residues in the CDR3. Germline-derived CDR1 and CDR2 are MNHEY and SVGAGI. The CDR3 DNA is TGTGCCAGCACTCCAGGCGGGAGAAACCACGAGCAGTACTTC. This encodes CASTPGGRNHEQYF.

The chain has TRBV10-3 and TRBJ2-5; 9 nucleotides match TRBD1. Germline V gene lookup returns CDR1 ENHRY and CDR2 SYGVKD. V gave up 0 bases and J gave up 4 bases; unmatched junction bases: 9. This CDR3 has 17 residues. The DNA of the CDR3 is TGTGCCATCAGTGAGTCCCCTCAACGGACAGGGGCAGAGACCCAGTACTTC. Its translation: CAISESPQRTGAETQYF.

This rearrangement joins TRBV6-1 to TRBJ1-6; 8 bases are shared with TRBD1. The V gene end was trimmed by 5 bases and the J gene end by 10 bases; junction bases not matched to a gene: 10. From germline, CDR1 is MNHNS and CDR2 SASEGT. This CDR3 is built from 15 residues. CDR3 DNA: TGTGCCAGCAGTAAATGGACAGGGCAAGGCTCACCCCTCCACTTT. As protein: CASSKWTGQGSPLHF.

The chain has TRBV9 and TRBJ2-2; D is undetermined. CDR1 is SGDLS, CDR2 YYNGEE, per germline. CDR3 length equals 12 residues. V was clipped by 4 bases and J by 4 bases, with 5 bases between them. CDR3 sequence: CASSSRTGELFF. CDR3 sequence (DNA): TGTGCCAGCAGCTCTCGCACCGGGGAGCTGTTTTTT.

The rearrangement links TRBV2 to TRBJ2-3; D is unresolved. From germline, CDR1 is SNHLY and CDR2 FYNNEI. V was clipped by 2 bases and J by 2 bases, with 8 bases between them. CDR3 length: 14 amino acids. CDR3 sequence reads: CASSETLLTDTQYF. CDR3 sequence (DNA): TGTGCCAGCAGTGAAACCTTACTCACAGATACGCAGTATTTT.

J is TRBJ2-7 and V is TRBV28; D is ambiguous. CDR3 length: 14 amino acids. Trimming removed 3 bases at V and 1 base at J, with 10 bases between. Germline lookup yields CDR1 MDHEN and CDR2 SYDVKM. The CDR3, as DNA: TGTGCCAGCAGTTTCCTCACCGGGTCCTACGAGCAGTACTTC. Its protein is CASSFLTGSYEQYF. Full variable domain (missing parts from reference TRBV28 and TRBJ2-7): DVKVTQSSRYLVKRTGEKVFLECVQDMDHENMFWYRQDPGLGLRLIYFSYDVKMKEKGDIPEGYSVSREKKERFSLILESASTNQTSMYLCASSFLTGSYEQYFGPGTRLTVT.

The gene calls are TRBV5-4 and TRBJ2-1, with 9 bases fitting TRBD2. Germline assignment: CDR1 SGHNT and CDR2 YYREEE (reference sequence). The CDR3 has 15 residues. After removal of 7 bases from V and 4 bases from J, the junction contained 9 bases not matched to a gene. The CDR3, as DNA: TGTGCCAGCCATGGGGGCGGGAGGGGGTACAATGAGCAGTTCTTC. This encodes CASHGGGRGYNEQFF.

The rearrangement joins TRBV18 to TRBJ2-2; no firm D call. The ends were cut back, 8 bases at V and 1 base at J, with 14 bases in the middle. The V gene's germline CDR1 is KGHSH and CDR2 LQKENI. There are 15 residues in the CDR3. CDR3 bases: TGTGCCAGCCGAGCGACTCGTCAGAACACCGGGGAGCTGTTTTTT. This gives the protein CASRATRQNTGELFF.